These 18 T cell receptor beta chains came from one sample sequenced in a study of T cells in Graves' hyperthyroidism and ophthalmopathy. There were TCR beta CDR3 regions amplified from RNA transcripts. The HTBI primer set served for first-round RT-PCR of the TCR CDR3. Via MiXCR, TCRdb re-called the multiplex PCR reads, giving one row per CDR3 protein. The sample consists of hundreds of thousands of distinct CDR3 sequences, roughly 46% of them appearing once. Input material: peripheral blood or thyroid tissue (not recorded which). These TCRs come from an adult man with Graves' disease, either hyperthyroidism or ophthalmopathy (not recorded which).

V usage is TRBV20-1 and J usage is TRBJ2-5; 11 bases map to TRBD2. The CDR3 totals 17 residues. The J segment lost 3 bases and the V segment lost 6 bases, leaving 15 bases of the junction unmatched. CDR1 is DFQATT and CDR2 is SNEGSKA in the germline V gene (reference sequence). The CDR3 here is CSAISRRGTSGEETQYF. The CDR3 DNA follows: TGCAGTGCCATCAGCAGACGCGGGACTAGCGGAGAAGAGACCCAGTACTTC.

This clonotype was observed at least ten times. The chain employs TRBV24-1 and TRBJ1-2; D remains unclear. The CDR3 is 14 amino acids. Germline V gene lookup returns CDR1 KGHDR and CDR2 SFDVKD. The germline V and J ends were trimmed by 4 bases and 6 bases, with 14 bases remaining between them. CDR3 residues: CATSEVGGENGYTF. CDR3 nucleotides: TGTGCCACCAGTGAGGTTGGCGGAGAAAATGGCTACACCTTC.

This clonotype turned up a few times. This chain joins TRBV7-9 and TRBJ1-1, with unresolved D. The CDR3 spans 15 residues. Trimming stripped 5 bases from V and 1 base from J, with 14 bases between. Germline CDR1 SEHNR, CDR2 FQNEAQ (reference sequence). The CDR3 DNA follows: TGTGCCAGCAGCCTGGAAAGGCGGAGGAACACTGAAGCTTTCTTT. Protein: CASSLERRRNTEAFF.

As regards this clonotype: One junction end disagrees with the germline gene, perhaps due to a read error. CDR3 DNA: TGTGCCAGCAGCCCTTCCGCCTTC. It is translated as CASSPSAF. This chain uses TRBV7-9 with TRBJ2-5; no reliable D call. CDR1 and CDR2 from the germline V gene are SEHNR and FQNEAQ (reference sequence). The CDR3 is 8 residues long.

Turning to this clonotype: One junction end does not reproduce the germline sequence, and a read error may be involved. J is TRBJ2-2 and V is TRBV7-2; no definite D call. This CDR3 region has 16 residues. Germline V gene sequence: CDR1 SGHTA, CDR2 FQGNSA. The CDR3 nucleotides read TGTGCCAGCAGATTAGTGTTAGGCCTCAACACCGGGGAGCTGTTTTTT. Translated: CASRLVLGLNTGELFF.

V is TRBV10-2 and J is TRBJ2-3; D remains ambiguous. V shed 7 bases and J shed 1 base, with 3 bases lying between them. Germline V gene data show CDR1 as WSHSY and CDR2 as SAAADI. The CDR3 loop spans 11 amino acids. As DNA, the CDR3 is TGCGCCAGCATGGGCACAGATACGCAGTATTTT. Protein: CASMGTDTQYF.

In this sample, this clonotype turned up a few times. The V gene is TRBV6-1, the J gene TRBJ1-6; D remains unclear. Germline V gene data show CDR1 as MNHNS and CDR2 as SASEGT. V was shortened by 5 bases and J by 9 bases, with 14 bases between the two germline ends. The CDR3 covers 14 residues. CDR3 in DNA: TGTGCCAGCAGTCCCGGGAAATATGGTTCACCCCTCCACTTT. This translates into CASSPGKYGSPLHF.

The chain couples TRBV11-1 to TRBJ1-1, with D unclear. Germline V gene data show CDR1 as SGHAT and CDR2 as FQDESV (reference sequence). The CDR3 has 12 amino acids. The CDR3 is CASGRHHTEAFF. The CDR3 nucleotides read TGTGCTAGCGGACGGCACCACACTGAAGCTTTCTTT.

This clonotype was counted between two and nine times. This chain uses TRBV6-6 with TRBJ1-5, with D possibly TRBD1 on 5 matching bases. This CDR3 region has 14 residues. CDR1 and CDR2 from the germline V gene are MNHNY and SVGAGI (reference sequence). The germline V and J ends were trimmed by 7 bases and 0 bases, with 10 bases remaining between them. CDR3 region: CASKLGGSNQPQHF. In DNA, the CDR3 is TGTGCCAGCAAGCTGGGGGGTAGCAATCAGCCCCAGCATTTT.

This clonotype was picked up many times. The chain has TRBV2 and TRBJ2-6, with D unresolved. Trimming pared 6 bases from V and 0 bases from J, leaving 9 bases between. The CDR3 consists of 15 residues. Looked up from germline, CDR1 is SNHLY and CDR2 is FYNNEI. The chain's CDR3 is CASSEDVSGANVLTF. In DNA, the CDR3 is TGTGCCAGCAGCGAGGATGTCTCTGGGGCCAACGTCCTGACTTTC.

V is TRBV19 and J is TRBJ2-7; 7 nucleotides agree with TRBD1. This CDR3 is built from 14 residues. Germline CDR1 and CDR2: LNHDA and SQIVND (reference sequence). The trim removed 6 bases at V and 4 bases at J, leaving 9 bases unmatched. CDR3 bases: TGTGCCAGTAGCGTCAGGACAGGCCCTTACGAGCAGTACTTC. Its translation: CASSVRTGPYEQYF.

The genes are TRBV10-3 and TRBJ2-3; 8 bases align to TRBD2. After removal of 2 bases from V and 2 bases from J, the junction contained 6 bases not matched to a gene. Germline CDR1 is ENHRY and CDR2 is SYGVKD. This CDR3 is built from 16 residues. The CDR3 is CAISERSGGITDTQYF. The CDR3, as DNA: TGTGCCATCAGTGAGAGGAGCGGGGGAATCACAGATACGCAGTATTTT.

This chain connects TRBV7-9 to TRBJ2-5; D is unresolved. The V end was cut by 4 bases, the J end by 0 bases, with 9 bases between. Germline CDR1 reads SEHNR; CDR2 reads FQNEAQ (reference sequence). CDR3 length: 14 amino acids. The CDR3 DNA is TGTGCCAGCAGCTCACAGCAGTACCAAGAGACCCAGTACTTC. Translated: CASSSQQYQETQYF.

The chain has TRBV4-1 and TRBJ1-5; 8 nucleotides line up with TRBD1. With V trimmed by 3 bases and J by 6 bases, 7 bases remained unmatched. The germline CDR1 and CDR2 sequences are MGHRA and YSYEKL. The CDR3 spans 15 residues. CDR3 sequence (DNA): TGCGCCAGCAGCCAGAGGACAGGGTTACCTCAGCCCCAGCATTTT. Protein product: CASSQRTGLPQPQHF.

This clonotype was observed a few times. The CDR3 bases are TGTGCCAGCAGCGACAGGGGGTCTGGAAACACCATATATTTT. Translated: CASSDRGSGNTIYF. The chain carries TRBV12-3 or TRBV12-4 and TRBJ1-3; 9 bases map to TRBD1. The CDR3 sequence is 14 residues long. V lost 6 bases and J lost 1; bases outside the gene matches: 1.

This rearrangement joins TRBV12-3 or TRBV12-4 to TRBJ1-5; unclear D gene. The CDR3 length is 16 residues. Between the trimmed V and J ends, which lost 4 bases and 1 base, there was a span of 14 bases. This chain's CDR3 is CASSYSAGRSNQPQHF. In DNA, the CDR3 is TGTGCCAGCAGTTACTCGGCCGGGCGGAGCAATCAGCCCCAGCATTTT.

The rearrangement uses TRBV7-9 and TRBJ2-2; TRBD2 matches 7 bases. The J segment lost 3 bases and the V segment lost 3 bases, leaving 13 bases of the junction unmatched. Looked up from germline, CDR1 is SEHNR and CDR2 is FQNEAQ (reference sequence). The CDR3 contains 18 residues. The CDR3 spells CASSLLGGRAWDTGELFF. CDR3 DNA: TGTGCCAGCAGCTTGCTAGGTGGGAGGGCCTGGGACACCGGGGAGCTGTTTTTT.

V gene TRBV5-1 combines with J gene TRBJ1-4; tentatively, D is TRBD1 (6 bases). Trimming cost V 4 bases and J 6 bases, with 16 bases left between them. Germline assignment: CDR1 SGHRS and CDR2 YFSETQ. This CDR3 spans 15 amino acids. CDR3 nucleotides: TGCGCCAGCAGCCCCCACAGGGAAGGGGATGAAAAACTGTTTTTT. This translates into CASSPHREGDEKLFF.